These T cell receptor beta chains were read from a single sample in a study of regulatory T cells in long-lasting Graves disease. TCRdb analysed the multiplex PCR reads with MiXCR anew, one entry per CDR3 protein. The sample holds some 340,000 distinct CDR3 sequences, about 10% seen once. These data are also associated with another study on T cells in Graves' hyperthyroidism and ophthalmopathy.

The material was peripheral blood mononuclear cells (PBMCs), obtained at new diagnosis, from a patient treated with antithyroid drugs. The origin of the receptors is a woman between 18 and 29 years old with Graves disease. Both conserved end residues are part of each CDR3. D genes are given only for firm matches. Not every row has a clone size; where given, it reads once, few, many or a size class.

j_call	d_call	clone_size	v_call	cdr3_aa	cdr3_nt
TRBJ1-5	TRBD1	many	TRBV20-1	CSARQGTGNQPQHF	TGCAGTGCTAGACAGGGGACAGGGAATCAGCCCCAGCATTTT
TRBJ1-1	NA	NA	TRBV15	CATSRVLGEAFF	TGTGCCACCAGCAGAGTATTGGGTGAAGCTTTCTTT
TRBJ1-1	TRBD1	many	TRBV11-2	CASSPGTGKVNTEAFF	TGCGCCAGCAGCCCTGGGACAGGGAAAGTGAACACTGAAGCTTTCTTT
TRBJ2-5	NA	NA	TRBV20-1	CSARGPGWQETQYF	TGCAGTGCTAGAGGCCCCGGGTGGCAAGAGACCCAGTACTTC
TRBJ2-5	TRBD2	few	TRBV5-1	CASSGGLAGAVETQYF	TGCGCCAGCAGCGGGGGACTAGCGGGAGCTGTTGAGACCCAGTACTTC
TRBJ1-2	NA	many	TRBV20-1	CSAREWGLGGYTF	TGCAGTGCTAGAGAGTGGGGGCTGGGGGGCTACACCTTC
TRBJ2-1	NA	many	TRBV28	CASSSFRVNNEQFF	TGTGCCAGCAGTTCCTTCCGGGTTAACAATGAGCAGTTCTTC
TRBJ1-1	NA	few	TRBV15	CATSSPILWAGSEGDTEAFF	TGTGCCACCAGCAGCCCTATTTTATGGGCCGGATCAGAAGGGGACACTGAAGCTTTCTTT
TRBJ2-1	TRBD2	few	TRBV29-1	CSVEDIRLAGGEGTYNEQFF	TGCAGCGTTGAAGATATTCGACTAGCGGGAGGGGAGGGGACCTACAATGAGCAGTTCTTC
TRBJ2-1	NA	few	TRBV19	CASQAGLHEQFF	TGTGCCAGCCAGGCAGGGCTGCATGAGCAGTTCTTC
TRBJ2-7	NA	NA	TRBV20-1	CSAHTLGEQYF	TGCAGTGCTCACACTTTGGGCGAGCAGTACTTC
TRBJ2-3	NA	many	TRBV2	CASSEALEGPAWTQYF	TGTGCCAGCAGTGAAGCGCTGGAGGGTCCCGCATGGACGCAGTATTTT
TRBJ2-2	TRBD2	NA	TRBV29-1	CSARTSRITGELFF	TGCAGCGCGCGGACTAGCAGGATCACCGGGGAGCTGTTTTTT
TRBJ1-5	TRBD1	many	TRBV10-3	CAVAQGNLHQPQHF	TGTGCCGTAGCACAGGGGAATTTACATCAGCCCCAGCATTTT
TRBJ2-5	NA	few	TRBV7-2	CASSLGPGRGETQYF	TGTGCCAGCAGCTTAGGCCCAGGCAGGGGAGAGACCCAGTACTTC
TRBJ2-1	NA	many	TRBV6-2/TRBV6-3	CASSWLPNSQFF	TGTGCCAGCAGTTGGCTACCTAACAGTCAGTTCTTC
TRBJ2-1	NA	NA	TRBV14	CASSQVFAGINNEQFF	TGTGCCAGCAGCCAAGTCTTTGCAGGGATTAACAATGAGCAGTTCTTC
TRBJ2-7	NA	many	TRBV28	CASSLGDYILGGFYEQYF	TGTGCCAGCAGTTTGGGCGATTACATCCTCGGTGGGTTCTACGAGCAGTACTTC
TRBJ2-3	TRBD2	many	TRBV20-1	CSASGSGSTDTQYF	TGCAGTGCTAGTGGTAGCGGGAGCACAGATACGCAGTATTTT
TRBJ2-2	NA	NA	TRBV5-1	CASSLAGGGDLTGELFF	TGCGCCAGCAGCTTGGCCGGTGGGGGAGACCTCACCGGGGAGCTGTTTTTT
TRBJ2-2	NA	few	TRBV20-1	CSARDLPGPNTGELFF	TGCAGTGCTAGAGATCTACCCGGGCCCAACACCGGGGAGCTGTTTTTT
TRBJ1-1	TRBD1	many	TRBV28	CATEQGARAFF	TGTGCCACCGAACAGGGGGCTAGAGCTTTCTTT
TRBJ2-1	NA	NA	TRBV24-1	CATSDSVGRDRDYNEQFF	TGTGCCACCAGTGATTCGGTTGGGCGCGACCGGGACTACAATGAGCAGTTCTTC
TRBJ2-3	NA	many	TRBV18	CASSPPTGHEDTDTQYF	TGTGCCAGCTCACCCCCCACGGGACACGAAGATACAGATACGCAGTATTTT
TRBJ2-1	TRBD2	many	TRBV2	CASTPGLAFVNEQFF	TGTGCCAGCACTCCGGGACTAGCTTTTGTCAATGAGCAGTTCTTC
TRBJ2-7	TRBD2	many	TRBV6-5	CASSYSGTSGSYEQYF	TGTGCCAGCAGTTATTCCGGGACTAGCGGTTCCTACGAGCAGTACTTC
TRBJ2-5	NA	many	TRBV2	CASSDLGQETQYF	TGTGCCAGCAGTGATCTGGGGCAAGAGACCCAGTACTTC
TRBJ2-7	NA	few	TRBV9	CASSVADVTYEQYF	TGTGCCAGCAGCGTAGCCGACGTAACCTACGAGCAGTACTTC
TRBJ2-2	TRBD2	many	TRBV7-2	CASSFVRGGAGELFF	TGTGCCAGCAGCTTCGTACGCGGGGGGGCCGGCGAGCTGTTTTTT
TRBJ2-1	NA	many	TRBV28	CASSNTLILYNEQFF	TGTGCCAGCAGCAATACCCTAATACTTTACAATGAGCAGTTCTTC
TRBJ1-2	NA	many	TRBV6-1	CAPPLPGAF	TGTGCGCCGCCCCTACCGGGTGCCTTC
TRBJ1-1	NA	NA	TRBV4-1	CASTLSGGDTEAFF	TGCGCCAGCACCCTCTCGGGGGGGGACACTGAAGCTTTCTTT